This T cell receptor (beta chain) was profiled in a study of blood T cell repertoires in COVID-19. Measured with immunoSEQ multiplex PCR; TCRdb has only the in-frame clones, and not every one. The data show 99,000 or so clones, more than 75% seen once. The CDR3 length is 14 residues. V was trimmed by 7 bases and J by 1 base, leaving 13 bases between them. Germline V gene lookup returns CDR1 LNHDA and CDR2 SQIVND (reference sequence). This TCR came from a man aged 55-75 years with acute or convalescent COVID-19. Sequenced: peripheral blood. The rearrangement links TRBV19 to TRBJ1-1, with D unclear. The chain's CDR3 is CASKYRRENTEAFF. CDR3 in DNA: TGTGCCAGTAAGTATAGGCGGGAGAACACTGAAGCTTTCTTT.